The 24 T cell receptor beta chains in this list originate from one sample, sequenced in a study of blood T cell repertoires in COVID-19 (dated by TCRdb to 2018 to 2020). The library was prepared using the immunoSEQ multiplex PCR assay. TCRdb re-hosts the immuneACCESS table, in-frame sequences only. Its copies lack some clones; in the studies checked, an unresolved V gene accounts for under half of them, and the cause for the rest is not known. Recorded for this sample are 100,000 to 120,000 clones; over 65% of them occurred a single time. The biggest ten clones account for around 4% of the sample. Sequenced material: peripheral blood. The receptor set was obtained from a woman aged 80 or older with acute or convalescent COVID-19.

The chain joins TRBV7-8 to TRBJ1-1; 7 positions agree with TRBD1. Per germline, CDR1 SGHVS and CDR2 FQNEAQ. V dropped 4 bases and J dropped 4; count of bases not matched to a gene: 6. The CDR3 totals 14 residues. Here the CDR3 DNA reads TGTGCCAGCAGCTCTCAGGGGGTATTCACTGAAGCTTTCTTT. Protein product: CASSSQGVFTEAFF.

In this sample, this clone turned up a few times. The chain is built from TRBV11-2 and TRBJ1-5, with 8 bases identical to TRBD1. The V segment lost 5 bases and the J segment 4 bases; nucleotides outside the gene matches: 10. This CDR3 comprises 16 residues. CDR1 SGHAT and CDR2 FQNNGV come from the germline V gene. Written as DNA, the CDR3 is TGTGCCAGCAGCAATTACAGGGGGACGCCGAATCAGCCCCAGCATTTT. Encoded protein: CASSNYRGTPNQPQHF.

This chain links TRBV11-2 with TRBJ2-3; no clear D gene. The CDR3 has 13 amino acids. Germline CDR1 reads SGHAT; CDR2 reads FQNNGV. V shed 0 bases and J shed 3 bases, with 4 bases lying between them. The CDR3 DNA sequence: TGTGCCAGCAGCTTAGATCTGACAGATACGCAGTATTTT. It translates to CASSLDLTDTQYF.

V gene TRBV29-1 combines with J gene TRBJ2-1, with 11 bases lining up with TRBD2. V gave up 0 bases and J gave up 10 bases; unmatched junction bases: 14. The CDR3 is made up of 17 amino acids. CDR1 and CDR2 from the germline V gene are SQVTM and ANQGSEA. The chain's CDR3 is CSVEEDPTSGGQGEQFF. In DNA form, the CDR3 reads TGCAGCGTTGAAGAGGACCCTACTAGCGGGGGCCAGGGGGAGCAGTTCTTC.

The J gene is TRBJ1-3, the V gene TRBV4-1; 9 nucleotides align to TRBD1. CDR1 and CDR2 (germline): MGHRA, YSYEKL. This CDR3 comprises 15 residues. Losses at the gene ends were 6 bases for V and 5 bases for J; bases not matched to a gene: 8. The DNA for the CDR3 is TGCGCCAGCAGTCGAATGGACAGGGGAAGAAACACCATATATTTT. It codes for CASSRMDRGRNTIYF.

This clone was seen only once. The chain joins TRBV12-3 or TRBV12-4 to TRBJ2-7; D is ambiguous. V was trimmed by 6 bases and J by 0 bases, leaving 9 bases between them. The CDR3 runs to 13 residues. CDR3 DNA sequence: TGTGCCAGCAGAAGGAGCAGCTCCTACGAGCAGTACTTC. Its protein is CASRRSSSYEQYF.

This clone has just a few counts. The chain combines TRBV6-6 with TRBJ1-1; the D is unclear. With 2 bases removed from V and 1 base from J, the gap between germline ends came to 11 bases. The CDR3 is 15 amino acids. Germline V gene data show CDR1 as MNHNY and CDR2 as SVGAGI (reference sequence). CDR3 nucleotide sequence: TGTGCCAGCAGTTACCACGGGAGCCCGAACACTGAAGCTTTCTTT. It translates to CASSYHGSPNTEAFF.

This chain joins TRBV3-1 (or the pseudogene TRBV3-2) and TRBJ2-1; D uncertain. V dropped 5 bases and J dropped 8 bases, with 16 bases sitting between them. This CDR3 region has 14 residues. Germline V gene data show CDR1 as LGHDT and CDR2 as YNNKEL (reference sequence). The CDR3, as DNA: TGTGCCAGCAGCTCCACACCCAGGAACTATGAGCAGTTCTTC. Translation: CASSSTPRNYEQFF.

The chain combines TRBV15 with TRBJ2-1; 7 bases are a match to TRBD2. Trimming took 2 bases from V and 0 from J; bases not matched to a gene: 7. CDR1 and CDR2 (germline): LNHNV, YYDKDF (reference sequence). The CDR3 contains 17 residues. The CDR3 spells CATSRSSGGSSYNEQFF. The CDR3 coding sequence is TGTGCCACCAGCAGATCTAGCGGAGGGAGCTCCTACAATGAGCAGTTCTTC.

This sequence joins TRBV5-6 and TRBJ2-1; 15 bases are a match to TRBD2. This CDR3 is 15 amino acids long. V gave up 4 bases and J gave up 6 bases; unmatched junction bases: 2. The germline CDR1 and CDR2 sequences are SGHDT and YYEEEE. The CDR3 protein is CASSQGLAGGNEQFF. The CDR3, as DNA: TGTGCCAGCAGCCAGGGACTAGCGGGAGGCAATGAGCAGTTCTTC.

V and J are TRBV5-1 and TRBJ2-1, with D perhaps TRBD2 (5 bases). The CDR3 consists of 15 residues. The V gene lost 4 bases and the J gene lost 4 bases, with 15 bases spanning the gap. CDR1 and CDR2 from the germline V gene are SGHRS and YFSETQ. CDR3 sequence (DNA): TGCGCCAGCAGCCAGAACTCCGGGGAATACAATGAGCAGTTCTTC. Amino acid sequence: CASSQNSGEYNEQFF.

In this sample, this clone turned up a few times. V is TRBV5-1 and J is TRBJ2-7; a weak D match, TRBD2 (5 bases). Looked up from germline, CDR1 is SGHRS and CDR2 is YFSETQ. The CDR3 sequence is 16 residues long. Between the trimmed V and J ends, which lost 5 bases and 1 base, there was a span of 19 bases. The DNA for the CDR3 is TGCGCCAGCAGTAGTCCGACGGGAACGACATCCTACGAGCAGTACTTC. Its translation is CASSSPTGTTSYEQYF.

V and J are TRBV14 and TRBJ2-1, with 7 bases identical to TRBD1. The CDR3 covers 13 residues. Losses at the gene ends were 4 bases for V and 12 bases for J; bases not matched to a gene: 9. Germline values: CDR1 SGHDN, CDR2 FVKESK. The CDR3 bases are TGTGCCAGCAGCCGATCGAGGGGGCTTGGGCAGTTCTTC. Protein sequence: CASSRSRGLGQFF.

The genes are TRBV27 and TRBJ1-1; tentative D call: TRBD1 (5 bases). The CDR3 runs 14 residues. CDR1 is MNHEY and CDR2 is SMNVEV in the germline V gene (reference sequence). V was shortened by 4 bases and J by 6 bases, with 15 bases between the two germline ends. CDR3 sequence reads: CASSWAGYTAEAFF. Here the CDR3 DNA reads TGTGCCAGCAGTTGGGCAGGGTATACAGCTGAAGCTTTCTTT.

This clone was seen a single time. This chain connects TRBV27 to TRBJ2-1; D ambiguous. Germline V CDR1 and CDR2: MNHEY, SMNVEV (reference sequence). This CDR3 contains 17 residues. V was shortened by 0 bases and J by 0 bases, with 12 bases between the two germline ends. CDR3 region: CASSLSLGQSSYNEQFF. The CDR3 DNA sequence: TGTGCCAGCAGTTTATCCCTTGGGCAAAGCTCCTACAATGAGCAGTTCTTC.

The rearrangement links TRBV5-1 to TRBJ2-1; 13 bases align to TRBD2. The V segment lost 1 base and the J segment 5 bases; nucleotides outside the gene matches: 6. CDR1 and CDR2 from the germline V gene are SGHRS and YFSETQ. The CDR3 loop spans 17 amino acids. CDR3: CASSLTGTSGANNEQFF. The CDR3 DNA follows: TGCGCCAGCAGCTTGACCGGGACTAGCGGGGCCAACAATGAGCAGTTCTTC.

The rearrangement joins TRBV5-8 to TRBJ2-3; a weak D match, TRBD1 (5 bases). The germline V gene has CDR1 SGHTS and CDR2 YDEGEE. V lost 4 bases, J lost 2 bases, and 8 bases lay in between. CDR3 size: 13 residues. CDR3 sequence reads: CASSTGHTDTQYF. DNA of the CDR3: TGTGCCAGCAGCACCGGACACACAGATACGCAGTATTTT.

This clone appeared a single time. The chain employs TRBV6-5 and TRBJ2-7, with TRBD1 matching over 9 bases. V shed 0 bases and J 6 bases; nucleotides not matched to a gene: 9. This CDR3 is 16 amino acids long. CDR1 and CDR2 (germline): MNHEY, SVGAGI. CDR3 loop: CASSYSVGGQGFEQYF. For the CDR3, the DNA is TGTGCCAGCAGTTACTCGGTGGGGGGACAGGGATTCGAGCAGTACTTC.

The chain recombines TRBV9 with TRBJ1-1; TRBD1 might be the D (5 bases). The CDR3 sequence is 13 residues long. Germline assignment: CDR1 SGDLS and CDR2 YYNGEE. V dropped 4 bases and J dropped 8 bases, with 15 bases sitting between them. CDR3: CASSPQGFGEAFF. The CDR3 region has the DNA TGTGCCAGCAGCCCCCAGGGTTTCGGGGAAGCTTTCTTT.

The chain has TRBV7-9 and TRBJ2-7; 8 bases agree with TRBD2. Germline trimming cut 5 bases from V and 5 bases from J; bases unmatched to any gene: 17. The V gene's germline CDR1 is SEHNR and CDR2 FQNEAQ (reference sequence). CDR3 size: 17 residues. The CDR3 protein is CASSLPNYRGGGDEQYF. For the CDR3, the DNA is TGTGCCAGCAGCCTCCCCAATTACCGGGGGGGTGGGGACGAGCAGTACTTC.

The J gene is TRBJ1-1, the V gene TRBV18, with unresolved D. Trimming took off 3 bases at V and 0 bases at J, with 8 bases between the two ends. The CDR3 runs to 14 residues. CDR1 is KGHSH and CDR2 is LQKENI in the germline V gene. The CDR3: CASSPSALNTEAFF. The CDR3 DNA sequence: TGTGCCAGCTCACCTAGTGCCCTGAACACTGAAGCTTTCTTT.

A few counts support this clone. This chain links TRBV6-5 with TRBJ2-7, with TRBD2 matching over 7 bases. The V gene's germline CDR1 is MNHEY and CDR2 SVGAGI. The CDR3 sequence is 11 residues long. V gave up 6 bases and J gave up 6 bases; unmatched junction bases: 2. The CDR3 DNA reads as TGTGCCAGCAGCCCGGGGGGCGAGCAGTACTTC. As protein: CASSPGGEQYF.

This clone has more than one count but fewer than ten. This chain connects TRBV4-1 to TRBJ2-5, with D perhaps matching TRBD2 (7 bases). Trimming left V 2 bases short and J 5 bases short, with 15 bases between. Germline V CDR1 and CDR2: MGHRA, YSYEKL. This CDR3 is 15 amino acids long. CDR3 in amino acids: CASSQLWGGLETQYF. In nucleotides, the CDR3 is TGCGCCAGCAGCCAACTATGGGGGGGCCTGGAGACCCAGTACTTC.

The chain links TRBV27 to TRBJ1-5; 7 positions match TRBD1. The CDR3 has 14 residues. V lost 3 bases to trimming and J lost 2 bases; unmatched junction nucleotides: 1. Germline V CDR1 and CDR2: MNHEY, SMNVEV (reference sequence). The DNA of the CDR3 is TGTGCCAGCAGTTTTGACAGGGGCAATCAGCCCCAGCATTTT. It translates to CASSFDRGNQPQHF.